This T cell receptor beta chain originates from a study of T cells in lung cancer brain metastases. No patient had a history of multiple malignancies, as such patients were excluded. Whole-study results and caveats: Fragmented FFPE DNA may have left the infiltrating repertoire incompletely captured.

Regarding this clone: As yet, its antigen is unknown.

V shed 0 bases and J shed 4 bases, with 13 bases lying between them. In germline, CDR1 is SGDLS, CDR2 YYNGEE. The CDR3 extends over 15 amino acids. The method was immunoSEQ multiplex PCR; TCRdb's version includes in-frame clones alone and lacks a portion of them. This table holds thousands of clones, 70% to 90% found once. The material sequenced was tumor tissue from the primary lung tumor. This rearrangement joins TRBV9 to TRBJ2-5; D is tentatively TRBD1 or TRBD2 (5 bases each). This TCR was sampled from a woman in her fifties or sixties with non-small cell lung cancer. This chain's CDR3 is CASSVEGRERETQYF. Written as DNA, the CDR3 is TGTGCCAGCAGCGTAGAGGGCAGGGAGAGAGAGACCCAGTACTTC.